One sample yielded the 20 T cell receptor beta chains listed below, sequenced in a study of molecular identifiers for immune sequencing clone quantification. TCRdb re-called the PCR reads with MiXCR, one entry per CDR3 protein. The sample holds about 40,000 distinct CDR3 sequences, approximately 17% seen once. Specimen: naive CD8+ T cells from blood, with Jurkat cell RNA spiked in. Subset indicated: FACS-sorted CD8+CD4-CCR7+CD45RA+ naive T cells. The receptor source for this set is a human donor in good health. Some libraries in this study had Jurkat cell RNA spiked in.

J is TRBJ2-7 and V is TRBV6-2 or TRBV6-3, with D possibly being TRBD1 (5 bases). The CDR3 is 13 amino acids. CDR1 and CDR2 (germline): MNHEY, SVGEGT. The ends were cut back, 2 bases at V and 2 bases at J, with 7 bases in the middle. CDR3 nucleotide sequence: TGTGCCAGCAGTTACACAGGAGCCTACGAGCAGTACTTC. The encoded protein is CASSYTGAYEQYF.

Only a few counts were recorded for this clonotype. V usage is TRBV27 and J usage is TRBJ2-7, with TRBD1 matching 8 bases. V dropped 5 bases and J dropped 3; count of bases not matched to a gene: 3. The CDR3 has 13 amino acids. Germline V gene sequence: CDR1 MNHEY, CDR2 SMNVEV (reference sequence). CDR3 amino acids: CASSIGQGYEQYF. The CDR3 DNA reads as TGTGCCAGCAGTATCGGACAGGGCTACGAGCAGTACTTC.

This clonotype was recorded many times. This chain uses TRBV7-9 with TRBJ2-1; the D is unclear. Trimming stripped 3 bases from V and 0 bases from J, with 9 bases between. Germline assignment: CDR1 SEHNR and CDR2 FQNEAQ (reference sequence). This CDR3 has 15 residues. The CDR3 sequence: CASSLVQVSYNEQFF. In DNA form, the CDR3 reads TGTGCCAGCAGCTTGGTCCAAGTCTCCTACAATGAGCAGTTCTTC.

The chain links TRBV29-1 to TRBJ2-5, with D uncertain. Germline values: CDR1 SQVTM, CDR2 ANQGSEA. This CDR3 comprises 12 residues. Trimming left V 7 bases short and J 9 bases short, with 18 bases between. The CDR3, as DNA: TGCAGCGCTCAATGGATTTCGGCCGCCCAGTACTTC. It yields the protein CSAQWISAAQYF.

The table lists this clonotype with many counts. The chain uses TRBV7-8 and TRBJ2-1; D unresolved. The CDR3 totals 12 residues. CDR1 is SGHVS and CDR2 is FQNEAQ in the germline V gene. Trimming took off 2 bases at V and 7 bases at J, with 6 bases between the two ends. The CDR3, as DNA: TGTGCCAGCAGCTTACAAGTGAATGAGCAGTTCTTC. Translated: CASSLQVNEQFF.

Written as DNA, the CDR3 is TGTGCCAGCAGCTTAGGTCTCCGGACAGGGGCATCAGATACGCAGTATTTT. It translates to CASSLGLRTGASDTQYF. The chain is built from TRBV7-2 and TRBJ2-3, with 9 bases identical to TRBD1. Germline CDR1 and CDR2: SGHTA and FQGNSA. Germline trimming cut 1 base from V and 4 bases from J; bases unmatched to any gene: 9. The CDR3 extends over 17 amino acids.

This clonotype was seen ten or more times. This rearrangement joins TRBV9 to TRBJ2-5; tentatively, D is TRBD2 (5 bases). V lost 0 bases to trimming and J lost 5 bases, with 17 bases between them. Germline-derived CDR1 and CDR2 are SGDLS and YYNGEE. The CDR3 runs 16 residues. CDR3: CASSVEPLYGSETQYF. CDR3 sequence (DNA): TGTGCCAGCAGCGTAGAGCCCCTTTATGGGAGTGAGACCCAGTACTTC.

This clonotype was seen ten or more times. The rearrangement joins TRBV9 to TRBJ2-5; weak D call: TRBD1 (5 bases). Germline CDR1 reads SGDLS; CDR2 reads YYNGEE. The V and J ends lost 0 bases and 3 bases respectively, with 12 bases between them. The CDR3 loop spans 15 amino acids. The DNA for the CDR3 is TGTGCCAGCAGCGTAGGTAGACAGAGAGAAGAGACCCAGTACTTC. Translation: CASSVGRQREETQYF.

This rearrangement joins TRBV19 to TRBJ2-7; 8 bases are shared with TRBD1. Germline CDR1 LNHDA, CDR2 SQIVND (reference sequence). The CDR3 totals 14 residues. J gave up 4 bases and V 7 bases, and 9 bases lay outside the gene matches. The CDR3 sequence is CASTAGTGPYEQYF. The CDR3 DNA sequence: TGTGCCAGTACCGCCGGGACAGGTCCATACGAGCAGTACTTC. Supplemented by reference TRBV19 and TRBJ2-7, the full variable domain reads DGGITQSPKYLFRKEGQNVTLSCEQNLNHDAMYWYRQDPGQGLRLIYYSQIVNDFQKGDIAEGYSVSREKKESFPLTVTSAQKNPTAFYLCASTAGTGPYEQYFGPGTRLTVT.

Concerning this clonotype itself: This sequence may be a read error, since a much larger clone differs from it by one base. V gene TRBV6-5 combines with J gene TRBJ2-2, with 9 bases aligning to TRBD2. CDR3 length equals 17 residues. V shed 1 base, J shed 1 base, and the junction held 4 bases outside the gene matches. Per germline, CDR1 MNHEY and CDR2 SVGAGI. CDR3 nucleotide sequence: TGTGCCAGCAGTTACTTCGAACTAGCGGGGAACACCGGGGAGCTGTTTTTT. This translates into CASSYFELAGNTGELFF.

This clonotype was recorded at least ten times. The V gene is TRBV10-1, the J gene TRBJ2-3; 11 nucleotides line up with TRBD2. Germline V gives CDR1 WNHNN, CDR2 SYGVQD (reference sequence). With V trimmed by 3 bases and J by 4 bases, 6 bases remained unmatched. The CDR3 consists of 16 residues. The CDR3 DNA is TGCGCCAGCAGTGAAACTAGCGGGAGATTGGCAGATACGCAGTATTTT. Translation gives CASSETSGRLADTQYF.

V and J are TRBV7-8 and TRBJ2-1, with D perhaps matching TRBD2 (6 bases). This CDR3 contains 12 residues. Germline values: CDR1 SGHVS, CDR2 FQNEAQ. V gave up 8 bases and J gave up 7 bases, with 12 bases separating them. The CDR3 is CASSRDWNEQFF. DNA for the CDR3: TGTGCCAGCTCCCGGGACTGGAATGAGCAGTTCTTC.

This clonotype is medium-sized by share. The CDR3 sequence is CASSLEPSGTFEQYF. CDR3 coding DNA: TGCGCCAGCAGCTTGGAGCCTAGCGGGACGTTCGAGCAGTACTTC. The genes are TRBV5-1 and TRBJ2-7; 9 nucleotides line up with TRBD2. Germline-derived CDR1 and CDR2 are SGHRS and YFSETQ. The CDR3 consists of 15 residues. V shed 0 bases and J 6 bases; nucleotides not matched to a gene: 7.

This clonotype was detected only a few times. The rearrangement uses TRBV4-1 and TRBJ2-1; the match to TRBD1 covers 9 bases. The trim removed 4 bases at V and 5 bases at J, leaving 6 bases unmatched. This CDR3 region has 15 residues. Germline CDR1 is MGHRA and CDR2 is YSYEKL. CDR3 loop: CASSPGQGINNEQFF. Written as DNA, the CDR3 is TGCGCCAGCAGCCCGGGACAGGGTATCAACAATGAGCAGTTCTTC.

This clonotype was seen many times. The V and J genes are TRBV20-1 and TRBJ2-5; TRBD2 might be the D (6 bases). There are 14 residues in the CDR3. Germline CDR1 and CDR2: DFQATT and SNEGSKA (reference sequence). Trimming pared 1 base from V and 0 bases from J, leaving 9 bases between. CDR3 sequence: CSARGGNYQETQYF. The CDR3 region has the DNA TGCAGTGCTAGAGGCGGGAACTACCAAGAGACCCAGTACTTC.

This clonotype was observed a handful of times. The J gene is TRBJ2-7, the V gene TRBV6-5, with D perhaps given as TRBD1 or TRBD2 (5 bases each). CDR1 and CDR2 from the germline V gene are MNHEY and SVGAGI. The CDR3 length is 13 residues. V was trimmed by 4 bases and J by 1 base, leaving 8 bases between them. This CDR3 reads CASSSGPSYEQYF. For the CDR3, the DNA is TGTGCCAGCAGTTCGGGGCCGTCCTACGAGCAGTACTTC.

This clonotype appeared a few times. The chain recombines TRBV13 with TRBJ2-1; D is ambiguous. CDR3 size: 15 residues. V shed 5 bases and J shed 2 bases, with 13 bases lying between them. CDR1 is PRHDT and CDR2 is FYEKMQ in the germline V gene (reference sequence). DNA of the CDR3: TGTGCCAGCAGCGAGAGGACCGTGACCTACAATGAGCAGTTCTTC. Protein sequence: CASSERTVTYNEQFF. Using reference TRBV13 and TRBJ2-1 for the parts outside the CDR3, the full variable domain is AAGVIQSPRHLIKEKRETATLKCYPIPRHDTVYWYQQGPGQDPQFLISFYEKMQSDKGSIPDRFSAQQFSDYHSELNMSSLELGDSALYFCASSERTVTYNEQFFGPGTRLTVL.

This clonotype came up once. A much bigger clone sits one base away, suggesting this may be a read error. The V call is TRBV20-1, the J call TRBJ2-7; TRBD2 might be the D (5 bases). This CDR3 has 13 residues. Trimming pared 7 bases from V and 3 bases from J, leaving 16 bases between. Germline CDR1 DFQATT, CDR2 SNEGSKA (reference sequence). CDR3 sequence reads: CSVRLGGFYEQYF. CDR3 nucleotide sequence: TGCAGTGTTAGGCTTGGAGGTTTCTACGAGCAGTACTTC.

This clonotype was seen a few times. This rearrangement joins TRBV19 to TRBJ2-7, with D unresolved. Germline CDR1 LNHDA, CDR2 SQIVND (reference sequence). Trimming removed 3 bases at V and 7 bases at J, with 25 bases between. The CDR3 length is 17 residues. Written as DNA, the CDR3 is TGTGCCAGTAGTATTTCTCTCCGGGCGGAAGCCTTAGGGGAGCAGTACTTC. Translated, it gives CASSISLRAEALGEQYF. The full variable domain, completed using reference TRBV19 and TRBJ2-7, is DGGITQSPKYLFRKEGQNVTLSCEQNLNHDAMYWYRQDPGQGLRLIYYSQIVNDFQKGDIAEGYSVSREKKESFPLTVTSAQKNPTAFYLCASSISLRAEALGEQYFGPGTRLTVT.

The chain couples TRBV4-2 to TRBJ1-2; a possible D gene is TRBD1 (6 bases). Germline assignment: CDR1 LGHNA and CDR2 YNFKEQ. V was clipped by 0 bases and J by 4 bases, with 12 bases between them. CDR3 length equals 15 residues. The CDR3 nucleotides are TGTGCCAGCAGCCAAGAAAGGTGGGACACCTATGGCTACACCTTC. Translation gives CASSQERWDTYGYTF.